These T cell receptor beta chains were read from a single sample in a study of technical replicates of blood from several donors. Libraries were prepared by immunoSEQ multiplex PCR; TCRdb keeps only in-frame clonotypes and omits some of them. The sample consists of about 90,000 clones, 90% to 95% of them appearing once. Sequencing was done on a sample of T cells isolated from PBMCs. These receptors were taken from a human donor in good health. CDR3s include the opening cysteine and the closing phenylalanine or tryptophan. D genes are given only for firm matches. Size is stated for part of the rows, as once, few or many counts, or as a class when the clone is expanded.

>TRBD1|TRBV11-3|.|TRBJ1-4
TGTGCCAGCAGCGGTACCGGACAGGGCATTAATGAAAAACTGTTTTTT
CASSGTGQGINEKLFF
>TRBD2|TRBV7-3|.|TRBJ2-3
TGTGCCAGCAGCTTCTTGGGGCGGGGGGGCACAGATACGCAGTATTTT
CASSFLGRGGTDTQYF
>.|TRBV28|.|TRBJ1-5
TGTGCCAGCAGTTTGCCCGCGCTAGTCCCTTTCCAGCCCCAGCATTTT
CASSLPALVPFQPQHF
>TRBD2|TRBV5-5|.|TRBJ2-5
TGTGCCAGCAGCTTCCATCCCGGGGGGTACCAAGAGACCCAGTACTTC
CASSFHPGGYQETQYF
>TRBD1|TRBV10-3|.|TRBJ1-5
TGTGCCACCGGGGACAGGGTTCATCAGCCCCAGCATTTT
CATGDRVHQPQHF
>TRBD2|TRBV4-1|.|TRBJ2-7
TGCGCCAGCAGCCAAACCGGGACTAGCGGTACTAAGCAGTACTTC
CASSQTGTSGTKQYF
>TRBD1|TRBV27|.|TRBJ2-7
TGTGCCAGCAGTTTAACCCGGGACAGCCAGTTCTACGAGCAGTACTTC
CASSLTRDSQFYEQYF
>TRBD2|TRBV27|.|TRBJ2-7
TGTGCCAGCAGTTTAAGCGGGGGTGGCTACTACGAGCAGTACTTC
CASSLSGGGYYEQYF
>.|TRBV2|.|TRBJ1-6
TGTGCCAGCAGGGTATTAGGGGGTTCACCCCTCCACTTT
CASRVLGGSPLHF
>.|TRBV5-1|.|TRBJ1-5
TGCGCCAGCAGCTTGGGGACAGCCCCATATCAGCCCCAGCATTTT
CASSLGTAPYQPQHF
>TRBD1|TRBV7-6|.|TRBJ2-7
TGTGCCAGCAGCTTGGACAGGGGTCGGGGCGAGCAGTACTTC
CASSLDRGRGEQYF
>.|TRBV4-1|.|TRBJ1-3
TGCGCCAGCAGGCAAACATGGAGCTCTGGAAACACCATATATTTT
CASRQTWSSGNTIYF
>TRBD2|TRBV7-9|.|TRBJ2-5
TGTGCCAGCAGCATCGGGACTAGCGGACAAGAGACCCAGTACTTC
CASSIGTSGQETQYF
>.|TRBV7-9|.|TRBJ1-4
TGTGCCAGCAGCCCCCCCGGGGGGCGCGAAAAACTGTTTTTT
CASSPPGGREKLFF
>.|TRBV4-1|.|TRBJ1-5
TGCGCCAGCAGCCAAGTTTTAGGCAGGGCCGTCCAGCCCCAGCATTTT
CASSQVLGRAVQPQHF
>.|TRBV6-1|.|TRBJ2-4
TGTGCCAGTACAGGAGGGCCAGACATTCAGTACTTC
CASTGGPDIQYF
>.|TRBV11-3|few|TRBJ2-3
TGTGCCAGCAGTCCAAGGGGAGGAGGGCCCCTACTCACAGATACGCAGTATTTT
CASSPRGGGPLLTDTQYF
>TRBD1|TRBV4-1|.|TRBJ2-2
TGCGCCAGCAGCCGAGCGGCAGGGGGCTTCGGGGAGCTGTTTTTT
CASSRAAGGFGELFF
>TRBD1|TRBV5-1|.|TRBJ2-4
TGCGCCAGCAGCTTTTCTACAGGGGATTCTCCCAAAAACATTCAGTACTTC
CASSFSTGDSPKNIQYF
>TRBD1|TRBV6-4|.|TRBJ2-1
TGTGCCAGCAGTGACTCCCCGGGACAGGGGATTGAGCAGTTCTTC
CASSDSPGQGIEQFF
>TRBD1|TRBV5-6|.|TRBJ2-1
TGTGCCAGCAGCTTGGGCCGGGACAGGGGAGAAGGTGAGCAGTTCTTC
CASSLGRDRGEGEQFF
>.|TRBV10-3|.|TRBJ1-2
TGTGCCATCAGTGAAACGGACAGCTCTAACTATGGCTACACCTTC
CAISETDSSNYGYTF
>TRBD1|TRBV2|.|TRBJ1-4
TGTGCCAGCAGACGTCCGACAGGGGGAAATGAAAAACTGTTTTTT
CASRRPTGGNEKLFF
>TRBD2|TRBV28|.|TRBJ2-2
TGTGCCAGCAGTTTCGGACTAGCGGGAAACACCGGGGAGCTGTTTTTT
CASSFGLAGNTGELFF
>TRBD2|TRBV2|.|TRBJ2-7
TGTGCCACACGTGTGGGACTAGCGGGAGGATACTCCTACGAGCAGTACTTC
CATRVGLAGGYSYEQYF
>TRBD2|TRBV4-2|.|TRBJ2-1
TGTGCCAGCAGCCTAGCGGGAGTCTACAATGAGCAGTTCTTC
CASSLAGVYNEQFF
>.|TRBV9|few|TRBJ1-1
TGTGCCAGCAGCCCTAGCCGACAGAACACTGAAGCTTTCTTT
CASSPSRQNTEAFF
>TRBD2|TRBV4-1|.|TRBJ2-7
TGCGCCAGCAGCCCACCTAGCGGGAGCTACGAGCAGTACTTC
CASSPPSGSYEQYF